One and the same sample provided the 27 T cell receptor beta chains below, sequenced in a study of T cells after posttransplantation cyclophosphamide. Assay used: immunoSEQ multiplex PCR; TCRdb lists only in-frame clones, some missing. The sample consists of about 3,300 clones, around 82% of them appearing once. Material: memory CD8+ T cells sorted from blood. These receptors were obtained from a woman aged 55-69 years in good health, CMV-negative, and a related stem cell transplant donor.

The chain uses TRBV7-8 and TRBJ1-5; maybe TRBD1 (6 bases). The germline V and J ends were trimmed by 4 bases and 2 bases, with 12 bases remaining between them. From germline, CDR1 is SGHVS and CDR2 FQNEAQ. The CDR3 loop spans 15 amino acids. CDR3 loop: CASSSTGPGNQPQHF. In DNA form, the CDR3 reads TGTGCCAGCAGCTCAACAGGGCCTGGCAATCAGCCCCAGCATTTT.

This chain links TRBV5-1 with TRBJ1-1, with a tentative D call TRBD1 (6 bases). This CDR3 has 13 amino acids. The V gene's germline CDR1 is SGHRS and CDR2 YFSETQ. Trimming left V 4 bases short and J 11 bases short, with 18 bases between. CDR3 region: CASSVDRIAEAFF. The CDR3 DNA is TGCGCCAGCAGCGTAGACAGGATCGCAGAGGCTTTCTTT.

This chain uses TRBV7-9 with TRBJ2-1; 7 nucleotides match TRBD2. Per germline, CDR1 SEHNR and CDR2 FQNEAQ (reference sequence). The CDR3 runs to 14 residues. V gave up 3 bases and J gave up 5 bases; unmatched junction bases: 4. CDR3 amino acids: CASSFGGGNNEQFF. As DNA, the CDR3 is TGTGCCAGCAGCTTTGGGGGAGGGAACAATGAGCAGTTCTTC.

This CDR3 is CASTLFSGIGNQPQHF. CDR3 DNA sequence: TGTGCCAGCACTCTATTCTCAGGGATAGGCAATCAGCCCCAGCATTTT. The J gene is TRBJ1-5, the V gene TRBV28; possible D gene TRBD1, 5 bases. Trimming removed 7 bases at V and 2 bases at J, with 18 bases between. Germline V gene lookup returns CDR1 MDHEN and CDR2 SYDVKM. The CDR3 is 16 amino acids.

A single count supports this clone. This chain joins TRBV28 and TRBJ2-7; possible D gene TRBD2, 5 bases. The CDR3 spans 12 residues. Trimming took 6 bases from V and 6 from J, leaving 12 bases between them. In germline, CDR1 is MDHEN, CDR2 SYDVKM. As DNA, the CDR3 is TGTGCCAGCAGCCGTCGAGGAGGCGAGCAGTACTTC. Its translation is CASSRRGGEQYF.

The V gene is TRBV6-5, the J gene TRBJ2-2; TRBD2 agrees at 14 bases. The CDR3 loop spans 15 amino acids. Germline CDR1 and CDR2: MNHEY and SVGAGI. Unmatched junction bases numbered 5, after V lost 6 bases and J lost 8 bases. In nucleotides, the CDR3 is TGTGCCAGCAGCCAGACTAGCGGGGGGGGAGGGGAGCTGTTTTTT. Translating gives CASSQTSGGGGELFF.

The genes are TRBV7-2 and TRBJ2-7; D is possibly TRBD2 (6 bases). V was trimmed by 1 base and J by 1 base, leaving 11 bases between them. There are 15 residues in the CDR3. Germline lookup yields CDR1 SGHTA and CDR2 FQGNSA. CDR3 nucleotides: TGTGCCAGCAGCTTAGGGAGGGATAATTCCTACGAGCAGTACTTC. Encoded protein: CASSLGRDNSYEQYF.

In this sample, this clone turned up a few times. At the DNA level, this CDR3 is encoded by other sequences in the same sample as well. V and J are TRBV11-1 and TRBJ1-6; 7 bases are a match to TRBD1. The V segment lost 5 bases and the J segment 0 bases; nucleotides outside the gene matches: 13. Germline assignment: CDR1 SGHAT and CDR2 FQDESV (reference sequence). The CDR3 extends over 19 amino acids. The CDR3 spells CASSHHGTELSSYNSPLHF. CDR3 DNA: TGTGCCAGCAGCCACCATGGGACAGAACTAAGCTCCTATAATTCACCCCTCCACTTT.

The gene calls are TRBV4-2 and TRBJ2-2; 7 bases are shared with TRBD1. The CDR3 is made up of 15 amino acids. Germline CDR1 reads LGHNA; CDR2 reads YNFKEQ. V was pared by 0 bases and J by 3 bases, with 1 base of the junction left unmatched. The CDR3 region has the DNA TGTGCCAGCAGCCAAGAGGGACAGTACACCGGGGAGCTGTTTTTT. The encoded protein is CASSQEGQYTGELFF.

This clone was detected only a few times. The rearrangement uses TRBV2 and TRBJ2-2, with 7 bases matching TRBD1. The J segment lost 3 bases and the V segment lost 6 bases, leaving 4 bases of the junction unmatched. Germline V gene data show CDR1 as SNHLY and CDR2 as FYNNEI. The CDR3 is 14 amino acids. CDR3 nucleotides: TGTGCCAGCAGGGAGACAGGGTACACCGGGGAGCTGTTTTTT. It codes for CASRETGYTGELFF.

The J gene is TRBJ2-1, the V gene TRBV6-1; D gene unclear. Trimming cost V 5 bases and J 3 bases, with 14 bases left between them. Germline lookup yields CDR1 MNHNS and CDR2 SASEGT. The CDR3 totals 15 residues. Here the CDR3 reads CASSLPRIYYNEQFF. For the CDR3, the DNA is TGTGCCAGCAGTCTCCCTAGGATATACTACAATGAGCAGTTCTTC.

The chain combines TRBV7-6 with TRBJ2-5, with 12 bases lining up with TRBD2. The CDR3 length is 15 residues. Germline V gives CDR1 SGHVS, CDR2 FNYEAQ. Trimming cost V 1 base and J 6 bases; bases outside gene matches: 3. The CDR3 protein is CASSLGLAGEQTQYF. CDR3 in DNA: TGTGCCAGCAGCTTAGGACTAGCGGGAGAGCAGACCCAGTACTTC.

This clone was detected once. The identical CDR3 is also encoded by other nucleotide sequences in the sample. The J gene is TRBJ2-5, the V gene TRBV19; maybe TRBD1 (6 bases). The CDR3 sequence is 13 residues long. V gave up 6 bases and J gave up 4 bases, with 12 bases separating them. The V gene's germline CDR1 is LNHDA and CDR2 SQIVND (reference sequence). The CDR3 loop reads CASRPGHGETQYF. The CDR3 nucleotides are TGTGCCAGTAGACCGGGACACGGAGAGACCCAGTACTTC.

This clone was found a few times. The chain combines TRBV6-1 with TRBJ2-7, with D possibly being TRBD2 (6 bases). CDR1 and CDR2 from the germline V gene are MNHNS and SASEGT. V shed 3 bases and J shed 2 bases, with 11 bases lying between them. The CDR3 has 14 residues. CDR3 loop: CASSDWGDAYEQYV. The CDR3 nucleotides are TGTGCCAGCAGTGATTGGGGGGACGCCTACGAGCAGTACGTC.

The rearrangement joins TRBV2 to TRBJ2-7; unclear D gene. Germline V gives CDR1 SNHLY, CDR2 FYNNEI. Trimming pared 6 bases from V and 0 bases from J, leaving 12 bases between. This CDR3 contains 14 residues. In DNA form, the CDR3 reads TGTGCCAGCAGGCCCCGGTTTAGCTCCTACGAGCAGTACTTC. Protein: CASRPRFSSYEQYF.

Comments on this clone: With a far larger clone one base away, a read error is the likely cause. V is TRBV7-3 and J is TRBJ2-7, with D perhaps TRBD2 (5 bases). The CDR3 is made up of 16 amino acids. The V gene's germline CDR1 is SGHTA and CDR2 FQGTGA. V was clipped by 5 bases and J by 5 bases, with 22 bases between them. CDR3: CASSPPRADYANEQYF. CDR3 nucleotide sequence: TGTGCCAGCAGCCCCCCCCGCGCCGACTACGCCAACGAGCAGTACTTC.

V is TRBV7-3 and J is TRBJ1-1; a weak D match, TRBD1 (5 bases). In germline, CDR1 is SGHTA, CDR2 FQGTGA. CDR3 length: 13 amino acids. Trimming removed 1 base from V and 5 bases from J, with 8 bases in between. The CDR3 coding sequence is TGTGCCAGCAGCTTAAACGGGGGGACTGAAGCTTTCTTT. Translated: CASSLNGGTEAFF.

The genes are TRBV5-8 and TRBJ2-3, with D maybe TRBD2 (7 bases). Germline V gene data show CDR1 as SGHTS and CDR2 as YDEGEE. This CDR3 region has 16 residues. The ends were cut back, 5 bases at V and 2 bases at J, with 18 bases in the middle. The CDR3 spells CASSYATGGTTDTQYF. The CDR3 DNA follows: TGTGCCAGCAGTTACGCGACGGGGGGCACCACAGATACGCAGTATTTT.

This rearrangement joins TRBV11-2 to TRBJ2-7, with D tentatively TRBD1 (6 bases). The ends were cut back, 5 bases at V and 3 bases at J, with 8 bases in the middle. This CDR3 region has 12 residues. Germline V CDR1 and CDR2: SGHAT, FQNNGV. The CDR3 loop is CASSTQGYEQYF. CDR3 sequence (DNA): TGTGCCAGCAGCACACAGGGCTACGAGCAGTACTTC.

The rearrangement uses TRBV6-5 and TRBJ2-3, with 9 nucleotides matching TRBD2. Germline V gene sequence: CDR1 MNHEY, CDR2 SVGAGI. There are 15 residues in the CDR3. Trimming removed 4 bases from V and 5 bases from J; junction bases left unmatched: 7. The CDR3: CASSLTSGRLDTQYF. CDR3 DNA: TGTGCCAGCAGTTTAACTAGCGGGCGGTTAGATACGCAGTATTTT.

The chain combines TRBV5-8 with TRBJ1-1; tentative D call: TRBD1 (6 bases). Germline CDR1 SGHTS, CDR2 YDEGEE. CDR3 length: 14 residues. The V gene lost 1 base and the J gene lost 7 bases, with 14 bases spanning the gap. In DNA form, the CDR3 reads TGTGCCAGCAGCTTGTATCAACAGGGCTTTGAAGCTTTCTTT. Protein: CASSLYQQGFEAFF.

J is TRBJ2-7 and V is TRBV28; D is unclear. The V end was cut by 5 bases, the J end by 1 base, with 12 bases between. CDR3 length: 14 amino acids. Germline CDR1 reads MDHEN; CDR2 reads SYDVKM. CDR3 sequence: CASSPRVESYEQYF. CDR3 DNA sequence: TGTGCCAGCAGTCCCCGGGTCGAATCCTACGAGCAGTACTTC.

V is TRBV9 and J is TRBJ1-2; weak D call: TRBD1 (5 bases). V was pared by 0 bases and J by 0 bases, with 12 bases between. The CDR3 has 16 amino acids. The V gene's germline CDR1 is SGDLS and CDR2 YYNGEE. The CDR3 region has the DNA TGTGCCAGCAGCGTAGGCCTCCAGGGCACTAACTATGGCTACACCTTC. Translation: CASSVGLQGTNYGYTF.

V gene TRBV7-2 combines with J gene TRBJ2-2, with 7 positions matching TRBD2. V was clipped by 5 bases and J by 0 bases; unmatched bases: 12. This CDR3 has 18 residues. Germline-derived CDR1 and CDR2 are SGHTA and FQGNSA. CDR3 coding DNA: TGTGCCAGCAGCCCCCCGGGGCTAGCGGCAGCGAACACCGGGGAGCTGTTTTTT. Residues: CASSPPGLAAANTGELFF.

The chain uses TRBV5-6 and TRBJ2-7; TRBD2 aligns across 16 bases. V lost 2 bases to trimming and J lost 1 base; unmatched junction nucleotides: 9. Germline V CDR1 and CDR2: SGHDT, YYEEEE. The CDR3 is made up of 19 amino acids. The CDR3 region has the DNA TGTGCCAGCAGCTTTACCTCCGGGACTAGCGGGGGGGTTTCCTACGAGCAGTACTTC. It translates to CASSFTSGTSGGVSYEQYF. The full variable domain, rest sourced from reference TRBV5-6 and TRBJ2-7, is DAGVTQSPTHLIKTRGQQVTLRCSPKSGHDTVSWYQQALGQGPQFIFQYYEEEERQRGNFPDRFSGHQFPNYSSELNVNALLLGDSALYLCASSFTSGTSGGVSYEQYFGPGTRLTVT.

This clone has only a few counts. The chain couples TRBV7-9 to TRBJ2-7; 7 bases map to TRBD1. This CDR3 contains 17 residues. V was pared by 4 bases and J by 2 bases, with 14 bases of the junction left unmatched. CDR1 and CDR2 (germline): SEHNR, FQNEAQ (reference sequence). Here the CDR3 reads CASSSSWDRGLTYEQYF. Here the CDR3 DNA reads TGTGCCAGCAGCTCTTCTTGGGACAGAGGGCTAACCTACGAGCAGTACTTC.

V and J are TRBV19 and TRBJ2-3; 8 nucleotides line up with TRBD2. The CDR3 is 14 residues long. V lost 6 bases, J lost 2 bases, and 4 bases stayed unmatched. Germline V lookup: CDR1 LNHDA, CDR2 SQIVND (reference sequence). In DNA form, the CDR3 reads TGTGCCAGTAGCGGGGGGGGCCACACAGATACGCAGTATTTT. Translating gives CASSGGGHTDTQYF.